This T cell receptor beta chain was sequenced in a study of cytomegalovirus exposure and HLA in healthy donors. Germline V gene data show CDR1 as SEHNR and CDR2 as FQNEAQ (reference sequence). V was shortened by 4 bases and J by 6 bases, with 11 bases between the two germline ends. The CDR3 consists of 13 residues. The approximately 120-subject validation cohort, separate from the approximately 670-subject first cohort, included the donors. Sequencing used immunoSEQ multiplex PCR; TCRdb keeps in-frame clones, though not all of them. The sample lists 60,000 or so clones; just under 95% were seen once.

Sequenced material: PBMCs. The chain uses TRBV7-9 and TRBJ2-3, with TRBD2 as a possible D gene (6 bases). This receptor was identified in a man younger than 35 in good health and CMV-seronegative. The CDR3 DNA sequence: TGTGCCAGCAGCTACGGGAGTGGGGATACGCAGTATTTT. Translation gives CASSYGSGDTQYF.